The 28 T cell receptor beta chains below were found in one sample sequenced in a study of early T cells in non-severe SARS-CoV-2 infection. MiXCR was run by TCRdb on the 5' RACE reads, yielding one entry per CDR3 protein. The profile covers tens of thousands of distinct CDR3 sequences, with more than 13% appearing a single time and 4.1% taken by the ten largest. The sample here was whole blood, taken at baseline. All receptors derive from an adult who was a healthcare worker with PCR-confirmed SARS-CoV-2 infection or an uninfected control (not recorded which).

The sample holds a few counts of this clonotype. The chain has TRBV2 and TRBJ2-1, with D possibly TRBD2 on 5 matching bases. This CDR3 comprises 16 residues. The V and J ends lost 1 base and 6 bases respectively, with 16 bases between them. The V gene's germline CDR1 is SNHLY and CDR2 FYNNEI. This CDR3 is CASSEDPTGWGNEQFF. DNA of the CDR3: TGTGCCAGCAGTGAAGACCCTACGGGATGGGGCAATGAGCAGTTCTTC.

CDR3 protein: CASSGTSGAYNEQFF. The CDR3 region has the DNA TGTGCCAGCAGCGGGACTAGCGGGGCCTACAATGAGCAGTTCTTC. This chain connects TRBV7-6 to TRBJ2-1; 13 bases agree with TRBD2. Germline values: CDR1 SGHVS, CDR2 FNYEAQ. There are 15 residues in the CDR3. V was clipped by 5 bases and J by 2 bases; unmatched bases: 0.

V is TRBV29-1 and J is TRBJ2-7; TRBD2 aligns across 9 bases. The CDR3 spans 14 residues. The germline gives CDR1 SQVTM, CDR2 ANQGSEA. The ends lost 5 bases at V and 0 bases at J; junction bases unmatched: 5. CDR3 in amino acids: CSVLGLASSYEQYF. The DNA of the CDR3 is TGCAGCGTTCTAGGACTAGCGAGCTCCTACGAGCAGTACTTC.

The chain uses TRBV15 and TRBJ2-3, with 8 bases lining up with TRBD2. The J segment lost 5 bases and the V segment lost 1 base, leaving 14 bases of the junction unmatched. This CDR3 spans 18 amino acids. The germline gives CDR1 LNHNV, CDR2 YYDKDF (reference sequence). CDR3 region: CATSRVLERAGEVDTQYF. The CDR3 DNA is TGTGCCACCAGCAGAGTCTTGGAGCGAGCGGGAGAGGTAGATACGCAGTATTTT.

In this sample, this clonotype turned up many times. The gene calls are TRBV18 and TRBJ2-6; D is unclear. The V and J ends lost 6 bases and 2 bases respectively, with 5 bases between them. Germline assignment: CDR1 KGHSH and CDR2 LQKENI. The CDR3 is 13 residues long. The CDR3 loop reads CASSFPGANVLTF. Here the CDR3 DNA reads TGTGCCAGCTCTTTTCCTGGGGCCAACGTCCTGACTTTC. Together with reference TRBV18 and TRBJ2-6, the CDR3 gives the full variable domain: NAGVMQNPRHLVRRRGQEARLRCSPMKGHSHVYWYRQLPEEGLKFMVYLQKENIIDESGMPKERFSAEFPKEGPSILRIQQVVRGDSAAYFCASSFPGANVLTFGAGSRLTVL.

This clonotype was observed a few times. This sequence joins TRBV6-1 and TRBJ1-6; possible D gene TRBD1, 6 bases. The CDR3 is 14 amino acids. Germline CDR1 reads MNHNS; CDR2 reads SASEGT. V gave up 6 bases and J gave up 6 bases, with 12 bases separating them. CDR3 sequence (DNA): TGTGCCAGCAGCCAGGGGACCCCTAATTCACCCCTCCACTTT. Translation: CASSQGTPNSPLHF.

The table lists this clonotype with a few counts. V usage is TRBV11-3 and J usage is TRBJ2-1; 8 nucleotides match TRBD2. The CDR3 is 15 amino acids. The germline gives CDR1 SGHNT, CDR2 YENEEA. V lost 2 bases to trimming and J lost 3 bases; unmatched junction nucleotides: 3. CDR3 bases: TGTGCCAGCAGCTTAAGCGGGAGAAACTACAATGAGCAGTTCTTC. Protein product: CASSLSGRNYNEQFF.

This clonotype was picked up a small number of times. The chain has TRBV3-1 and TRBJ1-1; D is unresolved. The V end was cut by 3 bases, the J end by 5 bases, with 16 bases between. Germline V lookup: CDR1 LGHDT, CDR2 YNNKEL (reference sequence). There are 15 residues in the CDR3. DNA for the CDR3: TGTGCCAGCAGCCAGAACCCACAGATTGGGACTGAAGCTTTCTTT. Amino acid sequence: CASSQNPQIGTEAFF.

In nucleotides, the CDR3 is TGTGCCAGCAGCTTAGGGGAGTGGGAGACCCAGTACTTC. Residues: CASSLGEWETQYF. The rearrangement uses TRBV7-6 and TRBJ2-5; D might be TRBD2 (5 bases). The length of the CDR3 is 13 residues. V lost 1 base, J lost 5 bases, and 8 bases lay in between. From germline, CDR1 is SGHVS and CDR2 FNYEAQ.

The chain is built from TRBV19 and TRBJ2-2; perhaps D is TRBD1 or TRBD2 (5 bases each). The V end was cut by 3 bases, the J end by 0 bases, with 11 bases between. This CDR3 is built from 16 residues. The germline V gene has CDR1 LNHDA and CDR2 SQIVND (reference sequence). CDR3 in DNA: TGTGCCAGTAGTATTGCCGGGACCGCGAACACCGGGGAGCTGTTTTTT. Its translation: CASSIAGTANTGELFF.

As DNA, the CDR3 is TGTGCCAGCAGCCGCGGGACAGGGGACGAAAAACTGTTTTTT. Protein: CASSRGTGDEKLFF. The chain carries TRBV7-9 and TRBJ1-4, with 10 bases lining up with TRBD1. The CDR3 runs 14 residues. Germline CDR1 is SEHNR and CDR2 is FQNEAQ (reference sequence). V gave up 5 bases and J gave up 8 bases; unmatched junction bases: 5.

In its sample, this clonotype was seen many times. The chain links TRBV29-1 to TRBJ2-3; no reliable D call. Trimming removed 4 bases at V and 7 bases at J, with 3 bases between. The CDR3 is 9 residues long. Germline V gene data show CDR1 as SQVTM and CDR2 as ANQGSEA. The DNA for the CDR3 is TGCAGCGTTGGTAATACGCAGTATTTT. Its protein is CSVGNTQYF.

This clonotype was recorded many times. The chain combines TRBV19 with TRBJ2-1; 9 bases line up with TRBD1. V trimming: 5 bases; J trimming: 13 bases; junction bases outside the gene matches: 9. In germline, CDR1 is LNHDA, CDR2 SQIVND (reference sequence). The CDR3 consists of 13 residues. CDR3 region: CASSQGDRDEQFF. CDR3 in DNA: TGTGCCAGTAGTCAGGGGGACAGGGACGAACAGTTCTTC.

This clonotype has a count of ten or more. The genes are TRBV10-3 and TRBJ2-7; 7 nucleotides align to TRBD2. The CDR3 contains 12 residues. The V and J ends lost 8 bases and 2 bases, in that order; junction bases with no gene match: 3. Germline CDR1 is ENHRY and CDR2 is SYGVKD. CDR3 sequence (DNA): TGTGCCATCGGGGGGGTTGCCTACGAGCAGTACTTC. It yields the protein CAIGGVAYEQYF.

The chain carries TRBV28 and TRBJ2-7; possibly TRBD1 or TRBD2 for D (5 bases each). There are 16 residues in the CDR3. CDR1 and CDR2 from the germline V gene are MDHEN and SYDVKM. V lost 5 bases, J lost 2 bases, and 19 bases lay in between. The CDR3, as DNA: TGTGCCAGCAGTCATACATTGTGGGGGAGCCCCTACGAGCAGTACTTC. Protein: CASSHTLWGSPYEQYF.

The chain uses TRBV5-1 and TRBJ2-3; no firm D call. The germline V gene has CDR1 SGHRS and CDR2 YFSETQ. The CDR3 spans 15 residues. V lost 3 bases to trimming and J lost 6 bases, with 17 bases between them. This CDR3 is CASSSQDSIADTQYF. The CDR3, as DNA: TGCGCCAGCAGCTCCCAGGATAGCATTGCGGATACGCAGTATTTT.

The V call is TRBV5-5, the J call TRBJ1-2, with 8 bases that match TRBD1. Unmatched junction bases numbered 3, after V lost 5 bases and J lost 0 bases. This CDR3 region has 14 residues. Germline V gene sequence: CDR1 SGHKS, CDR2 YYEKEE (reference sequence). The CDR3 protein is CASSLDRANYGYTF. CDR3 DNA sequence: TGTGCCAGCAGTCTGGACAGGGCTAACTATGGCTACACCTTC.

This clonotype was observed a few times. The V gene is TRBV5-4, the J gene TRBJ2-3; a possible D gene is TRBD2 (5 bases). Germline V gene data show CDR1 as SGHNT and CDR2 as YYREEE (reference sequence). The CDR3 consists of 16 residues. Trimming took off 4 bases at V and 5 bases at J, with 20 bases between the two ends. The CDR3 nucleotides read TGTGCCAGCAGCCGCCGGACCTTCGGGGTAGGAGATACGCAGTATTTT. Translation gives CASSRRTFGVGDTQYF.

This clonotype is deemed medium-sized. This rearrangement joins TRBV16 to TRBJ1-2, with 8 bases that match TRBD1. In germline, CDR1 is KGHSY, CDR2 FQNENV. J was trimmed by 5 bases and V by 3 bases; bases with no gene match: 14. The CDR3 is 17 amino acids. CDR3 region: CASSQRQGLFGGYGYTF. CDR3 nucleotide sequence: TGTGCCAGCAGCCAGCGACAGGGGCTTTTTGGAGGGTATGGCTACACCTTC.

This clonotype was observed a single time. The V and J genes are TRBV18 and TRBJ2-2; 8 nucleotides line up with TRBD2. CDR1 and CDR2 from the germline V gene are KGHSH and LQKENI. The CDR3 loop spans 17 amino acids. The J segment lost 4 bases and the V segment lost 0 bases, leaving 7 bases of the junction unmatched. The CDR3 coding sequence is TGTGCCAGCTCACCACCGGGGTTAGCGGGACGCACCGGGGAGCTGTTTTTT. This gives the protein CASSPPGLAGRTGELFF.

The CDR3 DNA sequence: TGTGCCAGCAGCCTACTCGAGAGCTCTGGAAACACCATATATTTT. This encodes CASSLLESSGNTIYF. The chain is built from TRBV6-6 and TRBJ1-3; D uncertain. The CDR3 is 15 amino acids. Between the trimmed V and J ends, which lost 6 bases and 0 bases, there was a span of 12 bases. Germline CDR1 and CDR2: MNHNY and SVGAGI (reference sequence).

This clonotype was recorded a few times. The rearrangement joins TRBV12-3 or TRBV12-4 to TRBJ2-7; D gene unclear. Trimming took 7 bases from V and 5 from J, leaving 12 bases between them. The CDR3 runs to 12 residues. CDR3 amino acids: CASKVTGDEQYF. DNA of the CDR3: TGTGCCAGCAAAGTGACGGGTGACGAGCAGTACTTC.

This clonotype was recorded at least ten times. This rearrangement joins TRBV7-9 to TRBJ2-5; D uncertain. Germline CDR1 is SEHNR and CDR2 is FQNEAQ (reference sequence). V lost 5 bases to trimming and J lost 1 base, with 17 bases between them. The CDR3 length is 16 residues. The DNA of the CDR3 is TGTGCCAGCAGCCTTTACCGACGGACCACCCAAGAGACCCAGTACTTC. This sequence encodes CASSLYRRTTQETQYF.

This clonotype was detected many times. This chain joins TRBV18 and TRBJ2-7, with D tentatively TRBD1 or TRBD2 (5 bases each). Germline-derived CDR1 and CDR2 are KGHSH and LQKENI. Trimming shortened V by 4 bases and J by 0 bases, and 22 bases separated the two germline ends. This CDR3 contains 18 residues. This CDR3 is CASSRFSPRDGASYEQYF. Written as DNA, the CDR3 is TGTGCCAGCTCACGCTTCTCCCCTCGGGACGGGGCCTCCTACGAGCAGTACTTC.

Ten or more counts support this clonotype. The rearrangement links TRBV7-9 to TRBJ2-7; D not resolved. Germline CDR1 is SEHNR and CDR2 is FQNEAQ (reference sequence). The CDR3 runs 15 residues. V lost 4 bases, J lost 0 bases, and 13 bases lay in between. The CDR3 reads CASSSFRSTSYEQYF. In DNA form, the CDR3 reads TGTGCCAGCAGCTCGTTCAGGAGCACCTCCTACGAGCAGTACTTC.

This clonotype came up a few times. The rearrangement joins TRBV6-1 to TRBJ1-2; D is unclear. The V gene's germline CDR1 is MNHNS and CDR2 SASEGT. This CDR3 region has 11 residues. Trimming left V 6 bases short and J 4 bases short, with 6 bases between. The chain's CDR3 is CASRAVYGYTF. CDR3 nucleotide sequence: TGTGCCAGCAGGGCAGTCTATGGCTACACCTTC.

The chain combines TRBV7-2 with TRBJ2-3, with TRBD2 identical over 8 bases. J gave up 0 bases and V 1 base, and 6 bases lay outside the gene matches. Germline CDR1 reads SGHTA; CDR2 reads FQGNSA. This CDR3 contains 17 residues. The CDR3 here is CASSLDGAGASTDTQYF. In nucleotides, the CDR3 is TGTGCCAGCAGCTTAGATGGAGCGGGGGCGAGCACAGATACGCAGTATTTT.

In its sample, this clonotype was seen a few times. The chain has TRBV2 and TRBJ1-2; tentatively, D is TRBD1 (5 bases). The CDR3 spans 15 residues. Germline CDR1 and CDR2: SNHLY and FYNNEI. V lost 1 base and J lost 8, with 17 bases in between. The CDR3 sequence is CASSEELGGLRGYTF. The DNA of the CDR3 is TGTGCCAGCAGTGAAGAGCTCGGGGGTTTGAGAGGCTACACCTTC.